A selection of T cell receptor beta chains follows, all from one sample in a study of CD8 T cells in Susac syndrome. Each CDR3 protein is one row after TCRdb ran MiXCR on the immunoSEQ multiplex PCR reads. Among about 140,000 distinct CDR3 sequences listed, roughly 94% were seen once. The sample taken for sequencing was CD4+ T cells from PBMCs. The receptors derive from a human donor with Susac syndrome. Both conserved end residues are trimmed from each CDR3. Not all rows give a size; the values are once, few, many and, for expanded clones, a class.

abundance	v_gene	j_gene	CDR3aa
-	TRBV18	TRBJ1-3	ASSPAADTITGNTIY
-	TRBV30	TRBJ1-1	AWSVKGAAF
-	TRBV15	TRBJ2-7	ATSRGGQGAYEQY
-	TRBV5-4	TRBJ1-6	ASSLTGVNSPLH
-	TRBV10-3	TRBJ1-1	AISESSQVNTEAF
-	TRBV3-1	TRBJ2-5	ASSVTDQETQY
-	TRBV29-1	TRBJ2-2	SGRRAGELF
-	TRBV29-1	TRBJ1-5	SVTEAGNQPQH
-	TRBV7-7	TRBJ2-7	ASSKGQGSEQY
-	TRBV14	TRBJ2-1	ASSQLSSINEQF
-	TRBV7-3	TRBJ2-3	ASSLRAGGGTDTQY
-	TRBV7-8	TRBJ1-3	ASSQRGNTIY
-	TRBV20-1	TRBJ2-7	SARTGTGTYEQY
-	TRBV28	TRBJ2-7	ASSFSRGYYEQY
-	TRBV30	TRBJ2-1	AWSVLFQGDAEQF
-	TRBV7-2	TRBJ2-3	ASSLYPAGGADTQY
-	TRBV15	TRBJ1-6	ATSRDLGRNNSPLH
-	TRBV20-1	TRBJ2-3	SARGITDTQY
-	TRBV28	TRBJ1-2	ASTDRVNGGYT
-	TRBV21-1	TRBJ2-1	ASSKTRSYNEQF
-	TRBV20-1	TRBJ2-7	SVSPDSYEQY
-	TRBV2	TRBJ1-4	ASSEQLANEKLF
-	TRBV12-3/TRBV12-4	TRBJ1-5	ASSFGYGHQPQH
-	TRBV7-2	TRBJ1-2	ASSFQGGRLGGYT
-	TRBV3-1	TRBJ2-3	ASSPPRASGSPDTQY
-	TRBV5-4	TRBJ2-2	ASSFRGARGTGELF
-	TRBV20-1	TRBJ1-1	SAPGRRGSTEAF
-	TRBV12-3/TRBV12-4	TRBJ1-5	ASSLAGSGQPQH
-	TRBV30	TRBJ1-2	AWSGEGVNYGYT
once	TRBV5-1	TRBJ1-4	ASSQTPATNEKLF
-	TRBV30	TRBJ2-3	AWSSTQTSTDTQY
-	TRBV11-2	TRBJ2-1	ASRGQGYYNEQF
-	TRBV5-1	TRBJ2-1	ASSLSGSRFDEQF
-	TRBV27	TRBJ1-2	ASSPTGTGPWGYT
-	TRBV20-1	TRBJ2-1	SAAGTPTYNEQF
once	TRBV3-1	TRBJ2-2	ASSQPSGVHTGELF
-	TRBV20-1	TRBJ2-7	SARVGAGAREQY
-	TRBV2	TRBJ2-7	ASSVGGSGSYEQY
-	TRBV29-1	TRBJ2-3	SVVGALWTDTQY
-	TRBV9	TRBJ2-5	ASSEGRALGWTQETQY
-	TRBV30	TRBJ1-2	ACDRLRYGYT
-	TRBV4-1	TRBJ2-1	ASSQEFRGSSYNEQF
once	TRBV5-1	TRBJ2-6	ASYADPSSGANVLT